This entry concerns a single T cell receptor (beta chain). Its antigen is unidentified. This sample is part of a study of T cell responses to AZD1222 COVID-19 vaccine. Overall study results and limits: Every sample of the repertoires postdated the peak T cell response. Only a handful of AZD1222 recipients were seropositive at baseline. The donor cohort was predominantly white British with a female majority, and clonal diversity may have been underestimated. After two AZD1222 doses, spike-specific TCR breadth and depth rose versus day 0.

Only in-frame clones appear in the TCRdb table, and some are missing; sequencing was by immunoSEQ multiplex PCR. Here the sample spans approximately 170,000 clones, about 90% being singletons. This CDR3 has 19 residues. In germline, CDR1 is SGHAT, CDR2 FQNNGV. Trimming shortened V by 2 bases and J by 2 bases, and 24 bases separated the two germline ends. The V and J genes are TRBV11-2 and TRBJ1-1; a possible D gene is TRBD1 (6 bases). This specimen consisted of peripheral blood, obtained 28 days after the second AZD1222 dose. This clonotype was obtained from an adult who received the AZD1222 COVID-19 vaccine. DNA for the CDR3: TGTGCCAGCAGCTTACAGGGGATATTCTCGCTACAGGGAAACACTGAAGCTTTCTTT. It codes for CASSLQGIFSLQGNTEAFF.